This T cell receptor (beta chain) is drawn from a study of blood T cells in healthy people across ages. Study overall: Researchers report that template switching captured about one barcoded beta molecule per two T cells.

This clonotype was seen more than once but under ten times. Its cognate antigen is unknown. Primed by a sample-barcoded 5' primer and a J-beta primer mix, a second PCR proceeded for 7 to 11 cycles. Each CDR3 protein gets one entry after TCRdb re-called the 5' RACE reads with MiXCR. The table records approximately 2,000,000 distinct CDR3 sequences, roughly 43% of them present only once. Study findings and constraints: Shifts in expanded clonotypes may have been confounded by donor CMV status, which was unknown. Conclusively comparing naive with antigen-experienced cells was impossible with unsorted PBMCs.

Every sample gave at least 5 micrograms of total RNA when it was extracted. CDR1 is MNHEY, CDR2 SMNVEV, per germline (reference sequence). This CDR3 spans 17 amino acids. The gene calls are TRBV27 and TRBJ2-7; D is unresolved. Gene TRBJ2-5 matches the end of the DNA better, so the J call may be wrong. The clonotype originates from a human donor in good health. The sample comprised blood. As DNA, the CDR3 is TGTGCCAGCAGTCCCAGGTGGTCCCCTCAAAGTTCGGAGACCCAGTACTTC. Its protein product is CASSPRWSPQSSETQYF.